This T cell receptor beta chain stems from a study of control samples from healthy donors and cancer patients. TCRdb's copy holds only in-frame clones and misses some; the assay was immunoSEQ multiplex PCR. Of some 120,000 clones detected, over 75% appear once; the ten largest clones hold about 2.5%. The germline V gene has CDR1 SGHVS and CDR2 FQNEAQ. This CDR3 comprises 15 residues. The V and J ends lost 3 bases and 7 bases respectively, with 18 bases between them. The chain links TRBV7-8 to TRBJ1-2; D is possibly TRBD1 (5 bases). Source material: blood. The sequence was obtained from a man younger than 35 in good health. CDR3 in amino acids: CASSFKVSGDGGYTF. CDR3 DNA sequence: TGTGCCAGCAGCTTCAAGGTTTCGGGGGATGGTGGCTACACCTTC.